This entry lists 27 T cell receptor beta chains sequenced from one sample in a study of shared clonotypes between healthy human individuals. Clones were sequenced by immunoSEQ multiplex PCR, and TCRdb holds only the in-frame ones, with some missing. The table lists roughly 650,000 clones, around 96% of them singletons. Selected positively for CCR7 and CD45RO-negative, naive CD8 cells excluded terminally differentiated effector memory CD45RA+ cells. Sequenced material: naive CD8+ T cells sorted from blood. These receptors were collected from a woman in her 30s in good health.

The chain carries TRBV5-6 and TRBJ2-2, with 7 bases fitting TRBD2. The V and J ends lost 4 bases and 3 bases, in that order; junction bases with no gene match: 15. Germline CDR1 reads SGHDT; CDR2 reads YYEEEE. This CDR3 spans 18 amino acids. CDR3 in amino acids: CASSPRTRSLSYTGELFF. The CDR3 nucleotides read TGTGCCAGCAGCCCACGGACTAGAAGCCTCTCATACACCGGGGAGCTGTTTTTT.

The CDR3 sequence: CATKASSYNEQFF. Here the CDR3 DNA reads TGTGCCACCAAGGCTAGCTCCTACAATGAGCAGTTCTTC. This chain joins TRBV28 and TRBJ2-1; D remains unclear. Germline CDR1 MDHEN, CDR2 SYDVKM. Trimming took 10 bases from V and 0 from J, leaving 10 bases between them. This CDR3 has 13 amino acids.

V is TRBV11-2 and J is TRBJ2-5; no clear D gene. CDR1 and CDR2 (germline): SGHAT, FQNNGV. CDR3 length equals 14 residues. The V gene lost 5 bases and the J gene lost 2 bases, with 12 bases spanning the gap. The CDR3: CASSPPLQQETQYF. In nucleotides, the CDR3 is TGTGCCAGCAGCCCCCCGTTACAGCAAGAGACCCAGTACTTC.

This chain uses TRBV27 with TRBJ1-1; 8 bases line up with TRBD1. V lost 6 bases and J lost 1; bases outside the gene matches: 7. The germline gives CDR1 MNHEY, CDR2 SMNVEV (reference sequence). This CDR3 has 15 amino acids. The DNA of the CDR3 is TGTGCCAGCAGCCACAGGGGGGACACGAACACTGAAGCTTTCTTT. It is translated as CASSHRGDTNTEAFF.

V usage is TRBV28 and J usage is TRBJ2-7; D may correspond to TRBD1 or TRBD2 (5 bases each). The V gene's germline CDR1 is MDHEN and CDR2 SYDVKM. V was cut by 2 bases and J by 6 bases, with 8 bases left in between. CDR3 size: 12 residues. As DNA, the CDR3 is TGTGCCAGCAGTTTAGGGGGACGCGAGCAGTACTTC. This translates into CASSLGGREQYF.

This clone appeared once. This CDR3 is also generated by other DNA sequences in the sample. The rearrangement joins TRBV27 to TRBJ2-7; D call uncertain. The length of the CDR3 is 13 residues. V lost 6 bases and J lost 1, with 10 bases in between. From germline, CDR1 is MNHEY and CDR2 SMNVEV (reference sequence). Written as DNA, the CDR3 is TGTGCCAGCAGGGATAGCTCGTCCTACGAGCAGTACTTC. Translating it yields CASRDSSSYEQYF.

The rearrangement links TRBV4-2 to TRBJ2-5; unclear D gene. Germline V gene lookup returns CDR1 LGHNA and CDR2 YNFKEQ. The CDR3 contains 15 residues. Trimming cost V 0 bases and J 2 bases, with 10 bases left between them. The chain's CDR3 is CASSQEMDGQETQYF. The CDR3 coding sequence is TGTGCCAGCAGCCAAGAGATGGACGGACAAGAGACCCAGTACTTC.

The chain combines TRBV7-9 with TRBJ2-3; D unclear. Looked up from germline, CDR1 is SEHNR and CDR2 is FQNEAQ (reference sequence). V was clipped by 3 bases and J by 1 base, with 8 bases between them. There are 14 residues in the CDR3. The chain's CDR3 is CASSFSLGTDTQYF. CDR3 bases: TGTGCCAGCAGCTTTAGCCTTGGCACAGATACGCAGTATTTT.

The CDR3 protein is CASSYSIDNEQFF. CDR3 DNA: TGTGCCAGCAGCTATTCTATAGACAATGAGCAGTTCTTC. The gene calls are TRBV5-6 and TRBJ2-1; D gene unclear. Trimming stripped 3 bases from V and 5 bases from J, with 9 bases between. Germline CDR1 reads SGHDT; CDR2 reads YYEEEE. There are 13 residues in the CDR3.

The rearrangement links TRBV5-6 to TRBJ1-2; 9 bases map to TRBD1. Germline V gene lookup returns CDR1 SGHDT and CDR2 YYEEEE. The CDR3 consists of 15 residues. V lost 4 bases, J lost 4 bases, and 8 bases stayed unmatched. This CDR3 is CASSPTGGASYGYTF. CDR3 DNA: TGTGCCAGCAGCCCTACAGGGGGCGCGTCCTATGGCTACACCTTC.

V is TRBV5-1 and J is TRBJ2-7; D is undetermined. The ends were cut back, 10 bases at V and 7 bases at J, with 15 bases in the middle. Germline V CDR1 and CDR2: SGHRS, YFSETQ. This CDR3 is built from 11 residues. In DNA form, the CDR3 reads TGCGCCGGATCCCGCCATCGGGAGCAGTACTTC. This encodes CAGSRHREQYF.

The chain combines TRBV6-6 with TRBJ2-3; no firm D call. Germline CDR1 and CDR2: MNHNY and SVGAGI (reference sequence). The CDR3 is 13 residues long. V lost 4 bases, J lost 6 bases, and 11 bases lay in between. Here the CDR3 reads CASSSKFEDTQYF. The CDR3 nucleotides read TGTGCCAGCAGTTCAAAATTCGAGGATACGCAGTATTTT.

The chain links TRBV7-8 to TRBJ1-5; 7 nucleotides agree with TRBD1. This CDR3 spans 12 amino acids. Germline V CDR1 and CDR2: SGHVS, FQNEAQ. The junction had 4 bases not matched to a gene; V was cut back by 8 bases and J by 6 bases. The CDR3 protein is CASGTGVQPQHF. CDR3 nucleotide sequence: TGTGCCAGCGGTACAGGGGTTCAGCCCCAGCATTTT.

Comments on this clone: The final CDR3 position lacks the conserved phenylalanine or tryptophan, pointing to a likely read error. V is TRBV5-4 and J is TRBJ2-7; D call uncertain. V gave up 4 bases and J gave up 2 bases, with 7 bases separating them. The CDR3 has 12 amino acids. The germline gives CDR1 SGHNT, CDR2 YYREEE (reference sequence). In DNA form, the CDR3 reads TGTGCCAGCAGCCTTTTTCCCTACGAGCAGTACCTC. Translating gives CASSLFPYEQYL.

This chain joins TRBV27 and TRBJ2-1; tentative D call: TRBD2 (6 bases). The CDR3 is made up of 13 amino acids. The germline gives CDR1 MNHEY, CDR2 SMNVEV (reference sequence). Trimming shortened V by 5 bases and J by 5 bases, and 10 bases separated the two germline ends. CDR3 amino acids: CASSPTSNNEQFF. In DNA form, the CDR3 reads TGTGCCAGCAGTCCGACTAGTAACAATGAGCAGTTCTTC.

The CDR3 loop is CASSVEGGQGYTF. The CDR3, as DNA: TGTGCCAGCAGCGTAGAAGGGGGCCAGGGCTACACCTTC. The V gene is TRBV9, the J gene TRBJ1-2; 7 bases are shared with TRBD1. Germline V gives CDR1 SGDLS, CDR2 YYNGEE. This CDR3 is built from 13 residues. V shed 0 bases, J shed 8 bases, and the junction held 4 bases outside the gene matches.

Here the CDR3 DNA reads TGTGCCAGCAGCCCCTCCCAGCGGGAGGCAAACAATGAGCAGTTCTTC. It codes for CASSPSQREANNEQFF. This chain links TRBV5-6 with TRBJ2-1; 9 nucleotides line up with TRBD2. Germline V gives CDR1 SGHDT, CDR2 YYEEEE. J was trimmed by 5 bases and V by 4 bases; bases with no gene match: 10. The CDR3 sequence is 16 residues long.

The V gene is TRBV13, the J gene TRBJ1-1, with D maybe TRBD1 (5 bases). The CDR3 has 14 residues. The V end lost 5 bases, the J end lost 5 bases, and 15 bases lay between the germline ends. CDR1 and CDR2 from the germline V gene are PRHDT and FYEKMQ (reference sequence). The CDR3 region is CASSMGRKGTEAFF. The DNA for the CDR3 is TGTGCCAGCAGCATGGGACGGAAGGGAACTGAAGCTTTCTTT. The full variable domain, its missing parts supplied by reference TRBV13 and TRBJ1-1, is AAGVIQSPRHLIKEKRETATLKCYPIPRHDTVYWYQQGPGQDPQFLISFYEKMQSDKGSIPDRFSAQQFSDYHSELNMSSLELGDSALYFCASSMGRKGTEAFFGQGTRLTVV.

The rearrangement uses TRBV4-1 and TRBJ1-4; D unresolved. CDR1 is MGHRA, CDR2 YSYEKL, per germline. The ends were cut back, 0 bases at V and 0 bases at J, with 5 bases in the middle. CDR3 size: 15 residues. The CDR3 here is CASSQDISTNEKLFF. CDR3 DNA sequence: TGCGCCAGCAGCCAAGATATTTCAACTAATGAAAAACTGTTTTTT.

This chain joins TRBV7-9 and TRBJ2-7, with TRBD2 matching 9 bases. The CDR3 totals 15 residues. V dropped 5 bases and J dropped 2; count of bases not matched to a gene: 7. Germline V CDR1 and CDR2: SEHNR, FQNEAQ (reference sequence). In nucleotides, the CDR3 is TGTGCCAGCAGCCCAGGACTAGCGCCTGCCTACGAGCAGTACTTC. This codes for CASSPGLAPAYEQYF. The entire variable domain, with the rest obtained from reference TRBV7-9 and TRBJ2-7, is as follows: DTGVSQNPRHKITKRGQNVTFRCDPISEHNRLYWYRQTLGQGPEFLTYFQNEAQLEKSRLLSDRFSAERPKGSFSTLEIQRTEQGDSAMYLCASSPGLAPAYEQYFGPGTRLTVT.

The DNA of the CDR3 is TGTGCCAGCAGCCTAGGACCGATGGACTATGGCTACACCTTC. It codes for CASSLGPMDYGYTF. The J gene is TRBJ1-2, the V gene TRBV5-4; D is unresolved. The germline CDR1 and CDR2 sequences are SGHNT and YYREEE (reference sequence). CDR3 length: 14 residues. The ends were cut back, 4 bases at V and 3 bases at J, with 13 bases in the middle.

The rearrangement uses TRBV29-1 and TRBJ2-1, with TRBD2 matching over 10 bases. This CDR3 is built from 15 residues. CDR1 and CDR2 (germline): SQVTM, ANQGSEA. J was trimmed by 8 bases and V by 0 bases; bases with no gene match: 7. The CDR3 DNA follows: TGCAGCGTTGAAGATCGGGCTAGCGGGAGCTATGAGCAGTTCTTC. This sequence encodes CSVEDRASGSYEQFF.

This clone was observed once. J is TRBJ2-5 and V is TRBV11-1, with a tentative D call TRBD2 (5 bases). The CDR3 length is 15 residues. The germline V gene has CDR1 SGHAT and CDR2 FQDESV (reference sequence). The ends were cut back, 4 bases at V and 2 bases at J, with 14 bases in the middle. CDR3 in amino acids: CASSSETGMQETQYF. The CDR3 DNA reads as TGTGCCAGCAGCTCAGAAACCGGGATGCAAGAGACCCAGTACTTC.

This sequence joins TRBV19 and TRBJ2-1; D might be TRBD2 (5 bases). V was shortened by 6 bases and J by 10 bases, with 7 bases between the two germline ends. The CDR3 contains 10 residues. Germline V CDR1 and CDR2: LNHDA, SQIVND (reference sequence). CDR3 region: CASREREQFF. Written as DNA, the CDR3 is TGTGCCAGTAGGGAGCGGGAGCAGTTCTTC.

The J gene is TRBJ1-2, the V gene TRBV4-2, with TRBD1 matching over 7 bases. Per germline, CDR1 LGHNA and CDR2 YNFKEQ. V dropped 5 bases and J dropped 7; count of bases not matched to a gene: 10. There are 14 residues in the CDR3. The CDR3 here is CASSLNRGAGGYTF. In DNA, the CDR3 is TGTGCCAGCAGCTTGAACAGGGGAGCGGGTGGCTACACCTTC.

The V and J genes are TRBV11-1 and TRBJ2-2, with 7 bases aligning to TRBD2. Germline V lookup: CDR1 SGHAT, CDR2 FQDESV (reference sequence). The J segment lost 4 bases and the V segment lost 3 bases, leaving 5 bases of the junction unmatched. The CDR3 is 15 amino acids. CDR3 nucleotides: TGTGCCAGCAGCTTCCGGGAGCGGGGCACCGGGGAGCTGTTTTTT. Protein product: CASSFRERGTGELFF.

The chain links TRBV20-1 to TRBJ2-1; TRBD2 is a possible D gene (5 bases). Germline CDR1 reads DFQATT; CDR2 reads SNEGSKA (reference sequence). Deletions cut 6 bases from V and 10 bases from J, with 10 bases between. CDR3 length: 10 amino acids. CDR3 DNA sequence: TGCAGTGCCCATCCGGGAGAGCAGTTCTTC. This gives the protein CSAHPGEQFF.